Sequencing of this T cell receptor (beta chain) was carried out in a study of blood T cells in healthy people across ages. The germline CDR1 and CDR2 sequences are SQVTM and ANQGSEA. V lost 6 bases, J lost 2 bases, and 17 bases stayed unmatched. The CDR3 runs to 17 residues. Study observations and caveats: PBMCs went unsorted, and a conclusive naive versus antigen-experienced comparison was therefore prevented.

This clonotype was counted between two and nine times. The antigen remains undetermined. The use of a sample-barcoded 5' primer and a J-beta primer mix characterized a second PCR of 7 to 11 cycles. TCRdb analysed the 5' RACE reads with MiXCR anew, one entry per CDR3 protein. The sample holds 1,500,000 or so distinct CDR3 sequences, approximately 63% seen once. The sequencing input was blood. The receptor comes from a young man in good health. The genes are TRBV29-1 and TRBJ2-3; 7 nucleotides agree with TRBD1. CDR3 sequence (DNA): TGCAGCGTCAACAGATTCACAGGGGAGCGGATCACAGATACGCAGTATTTT. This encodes CSVNRFTGERITDTQYF.